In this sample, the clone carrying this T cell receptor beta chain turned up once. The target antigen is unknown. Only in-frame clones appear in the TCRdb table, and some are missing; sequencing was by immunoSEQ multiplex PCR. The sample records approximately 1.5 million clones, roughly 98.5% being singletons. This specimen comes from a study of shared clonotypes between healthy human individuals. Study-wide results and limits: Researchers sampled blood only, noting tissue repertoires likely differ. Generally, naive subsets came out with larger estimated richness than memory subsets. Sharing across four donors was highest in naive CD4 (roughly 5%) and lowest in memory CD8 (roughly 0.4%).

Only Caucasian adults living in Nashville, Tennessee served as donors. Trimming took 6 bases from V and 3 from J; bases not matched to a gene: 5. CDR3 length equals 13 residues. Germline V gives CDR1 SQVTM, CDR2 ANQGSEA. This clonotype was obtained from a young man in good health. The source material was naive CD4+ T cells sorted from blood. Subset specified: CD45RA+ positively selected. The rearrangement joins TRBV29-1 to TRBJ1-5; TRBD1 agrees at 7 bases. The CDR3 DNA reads TGCAGCGTACGCGGACAGGCCAATCAGCCCCAGCATTTT. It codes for CSVRGQANQPQHF.